One and the same sample provided the 29 T cell receptor beta chains below, sequenced in a study of blood T cell repertoires in COVID-19. Profiled with immunoSEQ multiplex PCR; TCRdb holds only in-frame clones, not every one. Of under 75,000 clones in the sample, almost 85% were seen once. The source material was peripheral blood. The receptors here all came from a man in his sixties with COVID-19, enrolled during active disease.

The rearrangement uses TRBV29-1 and TRBJ1-4; 9 bases match TRBD1. V was pared by 0 bases and J by 8 bases, with 4 bases of the junction left unmatched. Per the germline V gene, CDR1 is SQVTM and CDR2 is ANQGSEA. This CDR3 comprises 14 residues. This chain's CDR3 is CSVEDWTGDEKLFF. The CDR3 nucleotides read TGCAGCGTTGAAGATTGGACAGGGGACGAAAAACTGTTTTTT.

The chain employs TRBV6-4 and TRBJ2-1, with 10 bases fitting TRBD2. The CDR3 runs to 14 residues. Germline V lookup: CDR1 MRHNA, CDR2 SNTAGT. Trimming cost V 9 bases and J 5 bases; bases outside gene matches: 7. CDR3 sequence: CASRSGGADNEQFF. The CDR3 bases are TGTGCCAGTAGGAGCGGGGGGGCCGACAATGAGCAGTTCTTC.

This clone was recorded a few times. This chain connects TRBV28 to TRBJ1-4; D call uncertain. The V end lost 3 bases, the J end lost 5 bases, and 22 bases lay between the germline ends. The germline CDR1 and CDR2 sequences are MDHEN and SYDVKM. The CDR3 spans 18 residues. In DNA form, the CDR3 reads TGTGCCAGCAGTTTTTCCCGTGGTTTAGGGAGTTTCAATGAAAAACTGTTTTTT. This encodes CASSFSRGLGSFNEKLFF.

The chain carries TRBV9 and TRBJ2-5; the D gene is possibly TRBD1 (5 bases). In germline, CDR1 is SGDLS, CDR2 YYNGEE. The CDR3 runs to 15 residues. Trimming took off 0 bases at V and 2 bases at J, with 11 bases between the two ends. The CDR3 here is CASSVGGVGQETQYF. The CDR3 region has the DNA TGTGCCAGCAGCGTAGGGGGCGTGGGGCAAGAGACCCAGTACTTC.

The CDR3 region has the DNA TGTGCTAGCGCTCCCGGGACAGGGAGTCCGAGTGAGCAGTTCTTC. This codes for CASAPGTGSPSEQFF. The rearrangement links TRBV12-5 to TRBJ2-1; 9 bases fit TRBD1. Germline CDR1 reads LGHNT; CDR2 reads FRNRAP. V trimming: 9 bases; J trimming: 9 bases; junction bases outside the gene matches: 15. The CDR3 length is 15 residues.

The rearrangement joins TRBV6-5 to TRBJ2-4; TRBD1 aligns across 9 bases. The V segment lost 11 bases and the J segment 8 bases; nucleotides outside the gene matches: 10. Germline V CDR1 and CDR2: MNHEY, SVGAGI. The length of the CDR3 is 13 residues. The CDR3 DNA reads as TGTGCCGGAGGGACAGGGATTTTGGACATTCAGTACTTC. Encoded protein: CAGGTGILDIQYF.

V is TRBV5-1 and J is TRBJ2-7, with a tentative D call TRBD2 (5 bases). V was pared by 7 bases and J by 4 bases, with 12 bases between. Germline loops: CDR1 SGHRS, CDR2 YFSETQ. This CDR3 contains 12 residues. CDR3 nucleotide sequence: TGCGCCAGCGCGACTACATATTACGAGCAGTACTTC. Its translation: CASATTYYEQYF. The full variable domain, with the rest looked up from reference TRBV5-1 and TRBJ2-7, is KAGVTQTPRYLIKTRGQQVTLSCSPISGHRSVSWYQQTPGQGLQFLFEYFSETQRNKGNFPGRFSGRQFSNSRSEMNVSTLELGDSALYLCASATTYYEQYFGPGTRLTVT.

The V gene is TRBV2, the J gene TRBJ1-2; 8 bases are a match to TRBD1. The CDR3 is made up of 18 amino acids. The V gene's germline CDR1 is SNHLY and CDR2 FYNNEI. J lost 0 bases, V lost 1 base, and 10 bases had no gene match. CDR3 loop: CASSEVGQGALTNYGYTF. CDR3 coding DNA: TGTGCCAGCAGTGAAGTAGGTCAGGGGGCCCTGACTAACTATGGCTACACCTTC.

This clone was seen more than once but under ten times. The chain couples TRBV5-1 to TRBJ1-1; maybe TRBD1 (5 bases). Looked up from germline, CDR1 is SGHRS and CDR2 is YFSETQ. CDR3 length equals 15 residues. Trimming stripped 0 bases from V and 0 bases from J, with 9 bases between. CDR3 sequence (DNA): TGCGCCAGCAGCTTGGCACCGGGGGTGAACACTGAAGCTTTCTTT. It yields the protein CASSLAPGVNTEAFF.

The chain links TRBV7-9 to TRBJ2-5; perhaps TRBD2 as D (6 bases). The CDR3 covers 16 residues. CDR1 is SEHNR, CDR2 FQNEAQ, per germline (reference sequence). Between the trimmed V and J ends, which lost 6 bases and 5 bases, there was a span of 22 bases. This chain's CDR3 is CASRGHPRSEGETQYF. CDR3 nucleotide sequence: TGTGCCAGCAGGGGCCACCCGCGCTCGGAGGGGGAGACCCAGTACTTC.

The count of this clone is one. The chain recombines TRBV5-6 with TRBJ2-7, with 7 bases identical to TRBD2. The CDR3 is 16 amino acids. V lost 5 bases and J lost 4; bases outside the gene matches: 15. Germline CDR1 reads SGHDT; CDR2 reads YYEEEE. DNA of the CDR3: TGTGCCAGCAGTTGGATTGGGGCGGGAGCTCTATACGAGCAGTACTTC. Amino acid sequence: CASSWIGAGALYEQYF.

The chain joins TRBV7-3 to TRBJ2-3; 7 bases map to TRBD2. The CDR3 is 13 amino acids. V gave up 5 bases and J gave up 5 bases; unmatched junction bases: 4. In germline, CDR1 is SGHTA, CDR2 FQGTGA. The CDR3 DNA reads as TGTGCCAGCAGCAAGGGAGGGAAAGATACGCAGTATTTT. Encoded protein: CASSKGGKDTQYF.

V is TRBV30 and J is TRBJ2-1; 11 bases agree with TRBD2. The germline V gene encodes CDR1 GTSNPN and CDR2 SVGIG (reference sequence). This CDR3 comprises 13 residues. V gave up 2 bases and J gave up 6 bases; unmatched junction bases: 0. The CDR3 DNA reads TGTGCCTGGAGTCTAGCGGGGGGCAATGAGCAGTTCTTC. Amino acids: CAWSLAGGNEQFF.

This clone has a handful of counts. The rearrangement joins TRBV2 to TRBJ1-1; D is perhaps TRBD1 (6 bases). Germline assignment: CDR1 SNHLY and CDR2 FYNNEI. The CDR3 is 13 residues long. V shed 7 bases and J shed 5 bases, with 14 bases lying between them. The CDR3 sequence: CASIPQGRTEAFF. The CDR3 coding sequence is TGTGCCAGCATCCCTCAGGGGCGGACTGAAGCTTTCTTT.

This clone was observed once. The chain has TRBV18 and TRBJ1-2; 9 bases align to TRBD1. This CDR3 contains 17 residues. In germline, CDR1 is KGHSH, CDR2 LQKENI. Trimming at V came to 3 bases and at J to 6 bases, leaving 14 bases not matched to a gene. This CDR3 is CASSPRRGLGQGDGYTF. The CDR3 region has the DNA TGTGCCAGCTCACCCCGTAGGGGATTGGGACAGGGAGATGGCTACACCTTC.

This chain uses TRBV10-2 with TRBJ1-2; TRBD1 might be the D (5 bases). Trimming took off 6 bases at V and 4 bases at J, with 9 bases between the two ends. The CDR3 spans 12 residues. In germline, CDR1 is WSHSY, CDR2 SAAADI. The DNA of the CDR3 is TGCGCCAGCAGGACAGACGGCTATGGCTACACCTTC. It codes for CASRTDGYGYTF.

This chain connects TRBV13 to TRBJ1-2, with 11 bases identical to TRBD1. The germline V gene has CDR1 PRHDT and CDR2 FYEKMQ (reference sequence). The CDR3 is made up of 14 amino acids. V was pared by 5 bases and J by 14 bases, with 13 bases of the junction left unmatched. CDR3 DNA: TGTGCCAGCAGCCTTCCGCCGGGACAGGGGGGTCATACCTTC. Translated: CASSLPPGQGGHTF.

This clone showed up just a few times. V usage is TRBV5-1 and J usage is TRBJ1-5, with a possible D match to TRBD1 (6 bases). CDR1 and CDR2 from the germline V gene are SGHRS and YFSETQ. V lost 0 bases to trimming and J lost 6 bases, with 7 bases between them. The CDR3 consists of 13 residues. In nucleotides, the CDR3 is TGCGCCAGCAGCTTGGAGGGGGTTCAGCCCCAGCATTTT. This encodes CASSLEGVQPQHF.

This clone was observed a single time. For the CDR3, the DNA is TGTGCCAGCAGCTTTTCGTTGGCAGAGACCCAGTACTTC. Translation: CASSFSLAETQYF. This sequence joins TRBV7-2 and TRBJ2-5, with D unresolved. The V end was cut by 3 bases, the J end by 4 bases, with 9 bases between. Germline-derived CDR1 and CDR2 are SGHTA and FQGNSA. The CDR3 totals 13 residues.

V and J are TRBV14 and TRBJ1-2; D might be TRBD1 (6 bases). V lost 4 bases to trimming and J lost 6 bases, with 15 bases between them. Germline V lookup: CDR1 SGHDN, CDR2 FVKESK. The CDR3 has 14 residues. The CDR3 nucleotides read TGTGCCAGCAGCCGCACAGGGTGGGGAGATGGCTACACCTTC. Amino acids: CASSRTGWGDGYTF.

On this clone itself: Other DNA sequences from this sample encode an identical CDR3 as well. The chain has TRBV19 and TRBJ2-2; D possibly corresponds to TRBD2 (6 bases). Germline CDR1 LNHDA, CDR2 SQIVND (reference sequence). The V end was cut by 3 bases, the J end by 7 bases, with 15 bases between. The CDR3 has 15 amino acids. CDR3 residues: CASSIGGGYDGELFF. The DNA for the CDR3 is TGTGCCAGTAGTATTGGTGGAGGGTACGACGGGGAGCTGTTTTTT.

This sequence joins TRBV7-3 and TRBJ2-1; 11 bases fit TRBD2. Germline V gene data show CDR1 as SGHTA and CDR2 as FQGTGA. The CDR3 is 19 residues long. Losses at the gene ends were 5 bases for V and 1 base for J; bases not matched to a gene: 13. The CDR3 sequence is CASSPMGSGGDRSYNEQFF. CDR3 sequence (DNA): TGTGCCAGCAGCCCAATGGGTAGCGGGGGGGATCGTTCCTACAATGAGCAGTTCTTC.

This chain uses TRBV11-3 with TRBJ1-4; TRBD1 is a possible D gene (6 bases). Looked up from germline, CDR1 is SGHNT and CDR2 is YENEEA. The CDR3 contains 18 residues. Trimming removed 1 base at V and 11 bases at J, with 26 bases between. CDR3 DNA sequence: TGTGCCAGCAGCTTAGGTACATTTTTGGGGGCACCCCCGGGGAAACTGTTTTTT. Protein: CASSLGTFLGAPPGKLFF. The whole variable domain, filled in from reference TRBV11-3 and TRBJ1-4, reads EAGVVQSPRYKIIEKKQPVAFWCNPISGHNTLYWYLQNLGQGPELLIRYENEEAVDDSQLPKDRFSAERLKGVDSTLKIQPAELGDSAVYLCASSLGTFLGAPPGKLFFGSGTQLSVL.

At least ten counts were recorded for this clone. This chain uses TRBV4-1 with TRBJ1-4; no clear D gene. The CDR3 is 15 residues long. The V gene's germline CDR1 is MGHRA and CDR2 YSYEKL. Trimming removed 3 bases at V and 0 bases at J, with 8 bases between. The CDR3 loop is CASSQEVTTNEKLFF. The CDR3 nucleotides read TGCGCCAGCAGCCAGGAGGTGACAACTAATGAAAAACTGTTTTTT.

The chain joins TRBV5-1 to TRBJ2-1, with D unresolved. Trimming removed 1 base at V and 7 bases at J, with 6 bases between. The CDR3 consists of 12 residues. Germline V gene lookup returns CDR1 SGHRS and CDR2 YFSETQ. The CDR3 loop reads CASSLSRNEQFF. The CDR3 DNA sequence: TGCGCCAGCAGCTTGTCCCGTAATGAGCAGTTCTTC. Full variable domain (outside the CDR3, taken from reference TRBV5-1 and TRBJ2-1): KAGVTQTPRYLIKTRGQQVTLSCSPISGHRSVSWYQQTPGQGLQFLFEYFSETQRNKGNFPGRFSGRQFSNSRSEMNVSTLELGDSALYLCASSLSRNEQFFGPGTRLTVL.

The chain links TRBV5-6 to TRBJ1-2, with D possibly being TRBD1 (6 bases). The CDR3 is 11 amino acids. Germline CDR1 is SGHDT and CDR2 is YYEEEE. Trimming left V 8 bases short and J 3 bases short, with 8 bases between. This chain's CDR3 is CASHRDYGYTF. DNA of the CDR3: TGTGCCAGTCACAGGGACTATGGCTACACCTTC.

This clone was detected a few times. This chain joins TRBV2 and TRBJ2-1; 14 bases fit TRBD2. Trimming at V came to 7 bases and at J to 8 bases, leaving 16 bases not matched to a gene. Per the germline V gene, CDR1 is SNHLY and CDR2 is FYNNEI. The CDR3 extends over 18 amino acids. The CDR3 sequence: CASNGKGTSGSLVDEQFF. The CDR3 DNA is TGTGCCAGCAATGGAAAAGGGACTAGCGGGAGCCTAGTGGATGAGCAGTTCTTC.

The CDR3 coding sequence is TGCAGCGTACAACCGGCGGGAGGTGGCTACACCTTC. It is translated as CSVQPAGGGYTF. J is TRBJ1-2 and V is TRBV29-1; D ambiguous. CDR1 and CDR2 from the germline V gene are SQVTM and ANQGSEA. The V gene lost 6 bases and the J gene lost 7 bases, with 15 bases spanning the gap. The CDR3 length is 12 residues.

The V call is TRBV28, the J call TRBJ1-5; perhaps TRBD1 as D (5 bases). Germline V lookup: CDR1 MDHEN, CDR2 SYDVKM. There are 12 residues in the CDR3. V was cut by 10 bases and J by 2 bases, with 9 bases left in between. The CDR3: CATRGGNQPQHF. The CDR3 DNA reads TGTGCCACCCGGGGGGGCAATCAGCCCCAGCATTTT.